A selection of T cell receptor beta chains follows, all from one sample in a study of T cells in Graves' hyperthyroidism and ophthalmopathy. TCRdb reanalysed the multiplex PCR reads using MiXCR and keeps one entry per CDR3 protein. The data hold a few hundred thousand distinct CDR3 sequences, with 20% to 25% observed a single time. Sequencing was done on a sample of blood. The receptors here all came from a woman aged 45-59 years with Graves' hyperthyroidism. The CDR3 runs from the conserved cysteine through the conserved F or W. D genes are given only for firm matches. Only part of the rows carry a size: once, few, many, or a class if the clone is expanded.

clone_size	d_call	v_call	j_call	cdr3_aa	cdr3_nt
once	.	TRBV20-1	TRBJ2-5	CSAERETQYF	TGCAGTGCTGAGAGAGAGACCCAGTACTTC
many	TRBD1	TRBV12-3/TRBV12-4	TRBJ2-2	CASSPRGLGDRVVELFF	TGTGCCAGCAGTCCCCGGGGGCTTGGGGACAGGGTTGTGGAGCTGTTTTTT
many	TRBD1	TRBV6-5	TRBJ1-2	CASSYKGQPNYGYTF	TGTGCCAGCAGTTACAAGGGACAGCCTAACTATGGCTACACCTTC
many	.	TRBV12-3/TRBV12-4	TRBJ2-2	CASRTMNTGELFF	TGTGCCAGCAGAACTATGAACACCGGGGAGCTGTTTTTT
many	TRBD2	TRBV20-1	TRBJ2-7	CSAPTSVPYEQYF	TGCAGTGCTCCTACTAGCGTACCCTACGAGCAGTACTTC
.	TRBD2	TRBV14	TRBJ2-1	CASSQRSSGENEQFF	TGTGCCAGCAGCCAAAGGTCGAGCGGGGAAAATGAGCAGTTCTTC
many	.	TRBV29-1	TRBJ1-1	CSARGAGNTEAFF	TGCAGCGCCCGTGGAGCAGGGAACACTGAAGCTTTCTTT
few	TRBD1	TRBV5-4	TRBJ2-3	CASSLRTGTGGTDTQYF	TGTGCCAGCAGCCTTAGGACCGGGACAGGAGGCACAGATACGCAGTATTTT
.	TRBD1	TRBV6-5	TRBJ1-6	CASSYETGVNSPLHF	TGTGCCAGCAGTTACGAGACAGGGGTCAATTCACCCCTCCACTTT
many	.	TRBV3-1	TRBJ2-7	CASSHFAEQYF	TGTGCCAGCAGCCACTTCGCTGAGCAGTACTTC
many	TRBD1	TRBV12-3/TRBV12-4	TRBJ1-2	CASSLQGAKGYTF	TGTGCCAGCAGTCTACAGGGGGCAAAGGGCTACACCTTC
.	TRBD1	TRBV30	TRBJ2-3	CAWSSFDRGSTDTQYF	TGTGCCTGGAGTTCATTTGACAGGGGGAGCACAGATACGCAGTATTTT
few	.	TRBV20-1	TRBJ2-4	CSASPRQGGNIQYF	TGCAGTGCCAGTCCCAGACAGGGAGGAAACATTCAGTACTTC
many	TRBD2	TRBV24-1	TRBJ2-1	CATSDPSRPAGSSYNEQFF	TGTGCCACCAGTGACCCTAGCCGGCCAGCGGGAAGCTCCTACAATGAGCAGTTCTTC
.	.	TRBV5-1	TRBJ2-7	CASSLLDPYEQYF	TGCGCCAGCAGCTTGTTGGACCCGTACGAGCAGTACTTC
.	.	TRBV3-1	TRBJ2-7	CASSQRHYEQYF	TGTGCCAGCAGCCAACGACACTACGAGCAGTACTTC
.	TRBD2	TRBV20-1	TRBJ2-1	CSARSGGAANEQFF	TGCAGTGCTAGGAGCGGGGGGGCGGCGAATGAGCAGTTCTTC
few	TRBD1	TRBV19	TRBJ2-3	CASSSPTGGSTDTQYF	TGTGCCAGTAGTTCACCGACAGGGGGTTCCACAGATACGCAGTATTTT
.	TRBD1	TRBV29-1	TRBJ1-6	CSVVYDRGFIRSPLHF	TGCAGCGTTGTCTACGACAGGGGTTTTATTCGATCACCCCTCCACTTT
.	TRBD1	TRBV29-1	TRBJ2-1	CSVEAGRGRVVNEQFF	TGCAGCGTTGAAGCCGGCAGGGGGCGCGTTGTTAATGAGCAGTTCTTC
.	.	TRBV7-2	TRBJ2-1	CASSLEGGNEQFF	TGTGCCAGCAGCTTAGAGGGTGGGAATGAGCAGTTCTTC
many	TRBD2	TRBV20-1	TRBJ2-5	CSARDVAGRETQYF	TGCAGTGCTAGAGATGTAGCGGGAAGGGAGACCCAGTACTTC
many	.	TRBV28	TRBJ2-1	CASSFRGGGRIEQFF	TGTGCCAGCAGTTTTCGAGGTGGAGGGAGGATTGAGCAGTTCTTC
many	TRBD2	TRBV20-1	TRBJ2-7	CSATSKLTSDTLIFYEQYF	TGCAGTGCCACGTCTAAACTGACTAGCGACACCCTTATATTCTACGAGCAGTACTTC
.	TRBD1	TRBV2	TRBJ2-2	CASSPWDRGRAGELFF	TGTGCCAGCAGTCCCTGGGACAGGGGGCGGGCCGGGGAGCTGTTTTTT
few	.	TRBV9	TRBJ2-5	CASSVSGQETQYF	TGTGCCAGCAGCGTTAGCGGTCAAGAGACCCAGTACTTC
many	.	TRBV4-1	TRBJ1-2	CASSQEKHSTPDFYGYTF	TGCGCCAGCAGCCAAGAGAAGCATTCGACCCCTGATTTTTATGGCTACACCTTC
many	TRBD2	TRBV3-1	TRBJ2-5	CASSPYGLADRQETQYF	TGTGCCAGCAGCCCTTACGGTCTAGCGGATAGACAAGAGACCCAGTACTTC
few	TRBD1	TRBV5-6	TRBJ2-1	CASSLPGQGARNEQFF	TGTGCCAGCAGCTTGCCGGGACAGGGGGCGCGCAATGAGCAGTTCTTC
many	.	TRBV6-2/TRBV6-3	TRBJ1-5	CASSYTSNQPQHF	TGTGCCAGCAGTTACACTAGCAATCAGCCCCAGCATTTT
many	TRBD1	TRBV28	TRBJ1-1	CASSLILTGGLNTEAFF	TGTGCCAGCAGTCTTATTTTGACAGGGGGCTTGAACACTGAAGCTTTCTTT
many	.	TRBV7-9	TRBJ2-3	CASRPRTGGGTDTQYF	TGTGCCAGCAGACCCCGAACGGGCGGGGGCACAGATACGCAGTATTTT
.	.	TRBV5-8	TRBJ1-5	CASSLVKRDFRAPDPQHF	TGTGCCAGCAGCTTGGTAAAACGGGATTTCAGGGCACCCGACCCCCAGCATTTT
.	TRBD2	TRBV6-5	TRBJ2-7	CASSFSGLAGGPHEQYF	TGTGCCAGCAGTTTTAGTGGACTAGCGGGAGGGCCTCACGAGCAGTACTTC
many	.	TRBV11-2	TRBJ2-2	CASRPPGRSTGELFF	TGTGCCAGCAGACCTCCGGGTCGTAGCACCGGGGAGCTGTTTTTT
many	.	TRBV20-1	TRBJ2-3	CSAIRVGDTQYF	TGCAGTGCTATCAGAGTGGGAGATACGCAGTATTTT
.	TRBD1	TRBV10-3	TRBJ2-7	CATLTGESSYEQYF	TGTGCCACCCTTACAGGGGAAAGCTCCTACGAGCAGTACTTC
many	TRBD1	TRBV27	TRBJ2-3	CASRGTGTFYTQYF	TGTGCCAGCAGGGGGACAGGGACGTTTTATACGCAGTATTTT
few	TRBD2	TRBV27	TRBJ2-2	CASSLSRGLAGVTGELFF	TGTGCCAGCAGTTTATCGCGAGGACTAGCGGGAGTAACCGGGGAGCTGTTTTTT
many	.	TRBV11-2	TRBJ2-3	CASRRTDTQYF	TGTGCCAGCAGGCGCACAGATACGCAGTATTTT
.	.	TRBV3-1	TRBJ1-2	CASSGQMYGYTF	TGTGCCAGCAGCGGACAAATGTATGGCTACACCTTC
many	.	TRBV5-1	TRBJ2-6	CASSLLHTPTLGANVLTF	TGCGCCAGCAGCTTGTTGCACACCCCGACACTCGGGGCCAACGTCCTGACTTTC
many	TRBD2	TRBV11-3	TRBJ2-1	CASSLDGAGGMYEQFF	TGTGCCAGCAGCTTAGATGGCGCGGGGGGCATGTATGAGCAGTTCTTC
many	TRBD1	TRBV5-1	TRBJ1-5	CASSRDSSNQPQHF	TGCGCCAGCAGCAGGGACAGTAGCAATCAGCCCCAGCATTTT
few	TRBD1	TRBV15	TRBJ2-7	CATSRGGTGVEQYF	TGTGCCACCAGCAGAGGCGGGACAGGGGTCGAGCAGTACTTC
.	TRBD1	TRBV5-1	TRBJ2-2	CASSLAAGGNTGELFF	TGCGCCAGCAGCTTGGCTGCAGGGGGGAACACCGGGGAGCTGTTTTTT
many	TRBD2	TRBV7-3	TRBJ2-3	CASSQGLAGVDTQYF	TGTGCCAGCAGCCAAGGACTAGCGGGGGTGGATACGCAGTATTTT
many	.	TRBV12-3/TRBV12-4	TRBJ2-1	CASRLAYEQFF	TGTGCCAGCAGACTAGCCTATGAGCAGTTCTTC
many	TRBD1	TRBV18	TRBJ1-1	CASSSQGQMNTEAFF	TGTGCCAGCTCATCCCAGGGACAGATGAACACTGAAGCTTTCTTT
few	.	TRBV9	TRBJ2-2	CASSVGATGELFF	TGTGCCAGCAGCGTAGGGGCTACCGGGGAGCTGTTTTTT
many	TRBD2	TRBV6-1	TRBJ2-3	CASRKIAGGPPDTQYF	TGTGCCAGCAGGAAAATAGCGGGAGGGCCCCCAGATACGCAGTATTTT
many	TRBD1	TRBV29-1	TRBJ1-2	CSVDRGNGYTF	TGCAGCGTTGACAGGGGGAATGGCTACACCTTC
.	.	TRBV5-1	TRBJ2-1	CASSYGWAGRSYNEQFF	TGTGCCAGCAGCTACGGATGGGCGGGACGGTCCTACAATGAGCAGTTCTTC